These 10 T cell receptor beta chains were sequenced from one sample in a study of low-dose radiotherapy and immunotherapy resistance in tumors. The time point here: after trial treatment. The sample's treatment: LDRT plus nivolumab, ipilimumab, low-dose cyclophosphamide and aspirin (RACIN trial). Primers targeting TRAV and TRBV primed first-strand cDNA, covering alpha and beta chains. It was with a constant-region primer and a V-primer adapter that TCRs were amplified over roughly 19 PCR cycles. TCRdb reprocessed the reads via MiXCR and lists one record per CDR3 protein. The data show just over 90,000 distinct CDR3 sequences, more than 20% seen once. Specimen: PBMCs, collected after low-dose radiotherapy plus immunotherapy. All receptors come from a female donor with ovarian cancer.

This clonotype was detected ten times or more. The CDR3 reads CASTLISEAFF. CDR3 DNA sequence: TGTGCCAGCACCCTCATCTCTGAAGCTTTCTTT. J is TRBJ1-1 and V is TRBV7-2; D not resolved. This CDR3 has 11 residues. Germline assignment: CDR1 SGHTA and CDR2 FQGNSA. Between the trimmed V and J ends, which lost 7 bases and 6 bases, there was a span of 9 bases.

This clonotype was detected many times. The rearrangement joins TRBV5-4 to TRBJ1-1, with D tentatively TRBD1 (5 bases). The CDR3 loop spans 16 amino acids. V lost 0 bases, J lost 4 bases, and 16 bases lay in between. Germline CDR1 reads SGHNT; CDR2 reads YYREEE (reference sequence). The chain's CDR3 is CASSLGQGGHGTEAFF. The CDR3 DNA reads as TGTGCCAGCAGCTTGGGCCAGGGTGGGCATGGCACTGAAGCTTTCTTT.

This sequence joins TRBV5-4 and TRBJ1-1, with 7 bases that match TRBD1. Germline V gene lookup returns CDR1 SGHNT and CDR2 YYREEE (reference sequence). With 5 bases clipped from V and 0 bases from J, the junction kept 10 bases outside the gene matches. This CDR3 is built from 16 residues. In DNA, the CDR3 is TGTGCCAGCAGAAACCCCCGGACAGGAGTGAACACTGAAGCTTTCTTT. It translates to CASRNPRTGVNTEAFF.

J is TRBJ2-2 and V is TRBV12-3 or TRBV12-4, with 11 bases identical to TRBD2. This CDR3 contains 16 residues. The V gene end was trimmed by 2 bases and the J gene end by 4 bases; junction bases not matched to a gene: 3. CDR3 sequence: CASSLRSGRATGELFF. Here the CDR3 DNA reads TGTGCCAGCAGTTTACGTAGCGGGAGGGCCACCGGGGAGCTGTTTTTT.

This clonotype was seen ten or more times. The genes are TRBV5-5 and TRBJ1-1; a weak D match, TRBD1 (5 bases). The CDR3 runs 14 residues. With 0 bases removed from V and 5 bases from J, the gap between germline ends came to 11 bases. Germline V CDR1 and CDR2: SGHKS, YYEKEE (reference sequence). In DNA, the CDR3 is TGTGCCAGCAGCTTGGCCGGGACGAGTACTGAAGCTTTCTTT. Translating gives CASSLAGTSTEAFF. Combining the CDR3 with reference TRBV5-5 and TRBJ1-1 gives the whole variable domain DAGVTQSPTHLIKTRGQQVTLRCSPISGHKSVSWYQQVLGQGPQFIFQYYEKEERGRGNFPDRFSARQFPNYSSELNVNALLLGDSALYLCASSLAGTSTEAFFGQGTRLTVV.

This clonotype was seen at least ten times. The V gene is TRBV10-3, the J gene TRBJ2-1; 9 bases align to TRBD1. CDR3 length: 14 residues. Germline trimming cut 5 bases from V and 6 bases from J; bases unmatched to any gene: 5. The germline gives CDR1 ENHRY, CDR2 SYGVKD. CDR3 residues: CAISSGQGFNEQFF. CDR3 coding DNA: TGTGCCATCAGTTCGGGACAGGGCTTCAATGAGCAGTTCTTC.

The sample holds many counts of this clonotype. The chain uses TRBV2 and TRBJ2-5; TRBD2 aligns across 14 bases. Germline assignment: CDR1 SNHLY and CDR2 FYNNEI. There are 14 residues in the CDR3. V shed 6 bases and J 7 bases; nucleotides not matched to a gene: 4. The chain's CDR3 is CASRGTSGSGTQYF. Here the CDR3 DNA reads TGTGCCAGCAGGGGGACTAGCGGGAGTGGGACCCAGTACTTC. Based on the CDR3 plus reference TRBV2 and TRBJ2-5, the full variable domain is EPEVTQTPSHQVTQMGQEVILRCVPISNHLYFYWYRQILGQKVEFLVSFYNNEISEKSEIFDDQFSVERPDGSNFTLKIRSTKLEDSAMYFCASRGTSGSGTQYFGPGTRLLVL.

This clonotype was seen repeatedly, ten times or more. The rearrangement joins TRBV5-1 to TRBJ1-1; a possible D gene is TRBD1 (5 bases). Germline CDR1 reads SGHRS; CDR2 reads YFSETQ. This CDR3 is 15 amino acids long. Trimming stripped 0 bases from V and 1 base from J, with 10 bases between. CDR3 residues: CASSLDGASNTEAFF. In DNA form, the CDR3 reads TGCGCCAGCAGCTTGGATGGGGCCTCGAACACTGAAGCTTTCTTT.

The CDR3 coding sequence is TGTGCCAGCAGTTTAGGCTGGGCTGAAGCTTTCTTT. Residues: CASSLGWAEAFF. This chain uses TRBV28 with TRBJ1-1; D gene uncertain. Trimming left V 2 bases short and J 6 bases short, with 7 bases between. CDR3 size: 12 residues. CDR1 is MDHEN and CDR2 is SYDVKM in the germline V gene.

At least ten counts were recorded for this clonotype. The chain joins TRBV24-1 to TRBJ2-2; D might be TRBD1 (6 bases). The CDR3 is 13 amino acids. Trimming removed 11 bases from V and 2 bases from J, with 11 bases in between. Germline CDR1 is KGHDR and CDR2 is SFDVKD. CDR3 coding DNA: TGTGCCATCGGACAGCCCAACACCGGGGAGCTGTTTTTT. Its protein product is CAIGQPNTGELFF.